The 27 T cell receptor beta chains below all came from one sample that was sequenced in a study of T cell clones after liver transplantation. The data were produced by immunoSEQ multiplex PCR, yet TCRdb's version contains in-frame clones alone and is incomplete. Counted here are nearly 55,000 clones, about 81% occurring once; the ten biggest clones make up about 8.1%. This material consisted of CD4+ T cells from blood, taken before liver transplant. The receptors shown here come from a human donor who received a liver transplant.

The V call is TRBV7-2, the J call TRBJ2-7; 9 bases agree with TRBD1. Germline values: CDR1 SGHTA, CDR2 FQGNSA. Trimming removed 3 bases from V and 3 bases from J; junction bases left unmatched: 12. This CDR3 is 17 amino acids long. CDR3 region: CASSLGLRGQGGYEQYF. In DNA form, the CDR3 reads TGTGCCAGCAGCTTGGGACTACGGGGACAGGGAGGCTACGAGCAGTACTTC.

The chain employs TRBV28 and TRBJ2-7; D might be TRBD1 (5 bases). The CDR3 covers 12 residues. Germline V gene lookup returns CDR1 MDHEN and CDR2 SYDVKM. V lost 4 bases to trimming and J lost 6 bases, with 10 bases between them. The CDR3 region is CASSSGDSEQYF. The DNA for the CDR3 is TGTGCCAGCAGTTCTGGCGACAGCGAGCAGTACTTC. Drawing the rest from reference TRBV28 and TRBJ2-7, the complete variable domain is DVKVTQSSRYLVKRTGEKVFLECVQDMDHENMFWYRQDPGLGLRLIYFSYDVKMKEKGDIPEGYSVSREKKERFSLILESASTNQTSMYLCASSSGDSEQYFGPGTRLTVT.

V and J are TRBV6-1 and TRBJ2-3, with unresolved D. Germline assignment: CDR1 MNHNS and CDR2 SASEGT. This CDR3 region has 11 residues. V shed 5 bases and J shed 2 bases, with 2 bases lying between them. The CDR3 nucleotides read TGTGCCAGCAGTAACACAGATACGCAGTATTTT. It is translated as CASSNTDTQYF.

J is TRBJ1-1 and V is TRBV19; a possible D gene is TRBD1 (6 bases). The CDR3 has 17 amino acids. V lost 3 bases and J 0 bases, leaving 17 bases between the germline ends. Germline V gene data show CDR1 as LNHDA and CDR2 as SQIVND (reference sequence). The CDR3 nucleotides read TGTGCCAGTAGTATGGGGGGCAGCAAGATTATGAACACTGAAGCTTTCTTT. Residues: CASSMGGSKIMNTEAFF.

In DNA, the CDR3 is TGCGCCAGCAGCTTGGAGGGGGGACGAATCGACAATGAGCAGTTCTTC. Residues: CASSLEGGRIDNEQFF. The V and J genes are TRBV5-1 and TRBJ2-1, with D possibly being TRBD1 or TRBD2 (6 bases each). Germline lookup yields CDR1 SGHRS and CDR2 YFSETQ. The V end was cut by 0 bases, the J end by 5 bases, with 15 bases between. The CDR3 is 16 residues long. Variable domain in full (rest from reference TRBV5-1 and TRBJ2-1): KAGVTQTPRYLIKTRGQQVTLSCSPISGHRSVSWYQQTPGQGLQFLFEYFSETQRNKGNFPGRFSGRQFSNSRSEMNVSTLELGDSALYLCASSLEGGRIDNEQFFGPGTRLTVL.

This clone was counted only a few times. The chain couples TRBV6-5 to TRBJ1-6, with a weak D call TRBD1 (5 bases). The CDR3 totals 15 residues. V lost 0 bases to trimming and J lost 7 bases, with 10 bases between them. CDR1 and CDR2 (germline): MNHEY, SVGAGI. As DNA, the CDR3 is TGTGCCAGCAGTTACTCCTGGGACGGAAATTCACCCCTCCACTTT. This translates into CASSYSWDGNSPLHF.

This chain joins TRBV5-1 and TRBJ2-3, with TRBD2 matching 9 bases. Germline assignment: CDR1 SGHRS and CDR2 YFSETQ. With V trimmed by 0 bases and J by 4 bases, 3 bases remained unmatched. There are 15 residues in the CDR3. The CDR3 DNA reads TGCGCCAGCAGCTTGGTTAGCGGGAGTGCAGATACGCAGTATTTT. This translates into CASSLVSGSADTQYF.

This clone occurred once. V is TRBV28 and J is TRBJ2-4; TRBD2 might be the D (5 bases). V was shortened by 4 bases and J by 0 bases, with 7 bases between the two germline ends. The CDR3 totals 14 residues. The V gene's germline CDR1 is MDHEN and CDR2 SYDVKM. CDR3 in amino acids: CASSSGLAKNIQYF. The DNA for the CDR3 is TGTGCCAGCAGTTCCGGACTAGCCAAAAACATTCAGTACTTC.

The chain joins TRBV5-5 to TRBJ2-7, with a weak D call TRBD1 (5 bases). Germline-derived CDR1 and CDR2 are SGHKS and YYEKEE (reference sequence). The CDR3 contains 16 residues. Between the trimmed V and J ends, which lost 2 bases and 0 bases, there was a span of 15 bases. The CDR3 bases are TGTGCCAGCAGCTTCCCCCTGCTGACAGTCTCCTACGAGCAGTACTTC. This gives the protein CASSFPLLTVSYEQYF. Based on the CDR3 plus reference TRBV5-5 and TRBJ2-7, the full variable domain is DAGVTQSPTHLIKTRGQQVTLRCSPISGHKSVSWYQQVLGQGPQFIFQYYEKEERGRGNFPDRFSARQFPNYSSELNVNALLLGDSALYLCASSFPLLTVSYEQYFGPGTRLTVT.

This rearrangement joins TRBV2 to TRBJ2-3, with TRBD1 matching over 9 bases. The CDR3 length is 15 residues. V lost 7 bases and J lost 9; bases outside the gene matches: 14. CDR1 is SNHLY and CDR2 is FYNNEI in the germline V gene. The CDR3 nucleotides are TGTGCCAGCACCGGAGGTGTCACAGGGGGCGGAACGCAGTATTTT. Translated: CASTGGVTGGGTQYF.

This clone was seen a handful of times. The V gene is TRBV7-3, the J gene TRBJ1-6; D is uncertain. V was cut by 0 bases and J by 7 bases, with 10 bases left in between. Germline V gene sequence: CDR1 SGHTA, CDR2 FQGTGA. The CDR3 extends over 15 amino acids. Here the CDR3 reads CASSLTTAENSPLHF. The CDR3 DNA sequence: TGTGCCAGCAGCTTAACGACGGCAGAGAATTCACCCCTCCACTTT.

The chain carries TRBV5-6 and TRBJ2-5; TRBD1 matches at 9 bases. The V and J ends lost 2 bases and 4 bases, in that order; junction bases with no gene match: 6. The CDR3 has 15 amino acids. Germline CDR1 reads SGHDT; CDR2 reads YYEEEE. The CDR3 coding sequence is TGTGCCAGCAGCTTTGGGGACAGGGTGCGAGAGACCCAGTACTTC. Its protein product is CASSFGDRVRETQYF.

The table lists this clone with a few counts. The chain is built from TRBV11-2 and TRBJ1-1; D is unclear. CDR1 SGHAT and CDR2 FQNNGV come from the germline V gene. V lost 5 bases and J lost 0, with 13 bases in between. There are 15 residues in the CDR3. The CDR3 reads CASSEPNILNTEAFF. DNA for the CDR3: TGTGCCAGCAGCGAACCTAATATCTTGAACACTGAAGCTTTCTTT. The variable domain in full, completed from reference TRBV11-2 and TRBJ1-1, reads EAGVAQSPRYKIIEKRQSVAFWCNPISGHATLYWYQQILGQGPKLLIQFQNNGVVDDSQLPKDRFSAERLKGVDSTLKIQPAKLEDSAVYLCASSEPNILNTEAFFGQGTRLTVV.

The gene calls are TRBV9 and TRBJ1-2; D is perhaps TRBD1 (5 bases). This CDR3 is 16 amino acids long. Germline CDR1 is SGDLS and CDR2 is YYNGEE. The V gene lost 3 bases and the J gene lost 3 bases, with 18 bases spanning the gap. The CDR3 bases are TGTGCCAGCAGCGAGGGCCCTGGGCAGGGTGACTATGGCTACACCTTC. Protein product: CASSEGPGQGDYGYTF.

CDR3 amino acids: CASTPAGEGTGELFF. Written as DNA, the CDR3 is TGTGCCAGCACCCCGGCAGGGGAGGGAACCGGGGAGCTGTTTTTT. The chain uses TRBV7-3 and TRBJ2-2, with D maybe TRBD2 (7 bases). The germline V gene has CDR1 SGHTA and CDR2 FQGTGA. V lost 7 bases, J lost 5 bases, and 17 bases lay in between. The CDR3 contains 15 residues.

This chain links TRBV7-2 with TRBJ1-2, with 7 bases lining up with TRBD1. Germline V gives CDR1 SGHTA, CDR2 FQGNSA. The junction had 11 bases not matched to a gene; V was cut back by 5 bases and J by 8 bases. The CDR3 totals 14 residues. CDR3 DNA sequence: TGTGCCAGCAGCCCAGGGGGGTTGGTCCTGGGCTACACCTTC. This translates into CASSPGGLVLGYTF.

The chain joins TRBV7-3 to TRBJ2-3; 11 nucleotides align to TRBD2. Germline loops: CDR1 SGHTA, CDR2 FQGTGA. The CDR3 is 16 amino acids. The junction had 1 base not matched to a gene; V was cut back by 0 bases and J by 2 bases. The CDR3 sequence: CASSLTTSGVTDTQYF. The DNA of the CDR3 is TGTGCCAGCAGCTTAACGACTAGCGGGGTCACAGATACGCAGTATTTT.

This clone appeared a few times. CDR3 nucleotides: TGTGGTTGGGCGAGGGGGGTTAGCAATGAGCAGTTCTTC. Translated: CGWARGVSNEQFF. The rearrangement links TRBV30 to TRBJ2-1; TRBD1 or TRBD2 may be the D gene (6 bases each). CDR1 is GTSNPN, CDR2 SVGIG, per germline (reference sequence). CDR3 length: 13 residues.

V is TRBV4-2 and J is TRBJ1-5; D possibly corresponds to TRBD1 (6 bases). V dropped 0 bases and J dropped 4 bases, with 13 bases sitting between them. CDR1 is LGHNA, CDR2 YNFKEQ, per germline. The CDR3 has 16 amino acids. In DNA form, the CDR3 reads TGTGCCAGCAGCCAAGACTCCGGGGGCGGGAATCAGCCCCAGCATTTT. It codes for CASSQDSGGGNQPQHF.

V is TRBV7-9 and J is TRBJ2-1; 9 bases map to TRBD2. The germline gives CDR1 SEHNR, CDR2 FQNEAQ (reference sequence). The CDR3 runs 16 residues. Trimming removed 2 bases from V and 5 bases from J; junction bases left unmatched: 7. The CDR3 nucleotides are TGTGCCAGCAGCTTAAGTGTGGTAGCGGGGGACAATGAGCAGTTCTTC. This codes for CASSLSVVAGDNEQFF.

The CDR3 DNA is TGTGCCAGCAGCCTGATGGACAGGGCCAACACTGAAGCTTTCTTT. Translated, it gives CASSLMDRANTEAFF. The gene calls are TRBV14 and TRBJ1-1, with TRBD1 identical over 8 bases. The CDR3 runs 15 residues. Trimming took 4 bases from V and 2 from J; bases not matched to a gene: 6. From germline, CDR1 is SGHDN and CDR2 FVKESK.

J is TRBJ2-3 and V is TRBV12-5; TRBD2 matches 9 bases. V shed 1 base, J shed 4 bases, and the junction held 12 bases outside the gene matches. The CDR3 sequence is 18 residues long. Germline lookup yields CDR1 LGHNT and CDR2 FRNRAP. The CDR3 nucleotides are TGTGCTAGTGGTTTGGGGAGGGTAGGCGGGGGGGCCCCAGATACGCAGTATTTT. Translation: CASGLGRVGGGAPDTQYF. Full variable domain (rest looked up from reference TRBV12-5 and TRBJ2-3): DARVTQTPRHKVTEMGQEVTMRCQPILGHNTVFWYRQTMMQGLELLAYFRNRAPLDDSGMPKDRFSAEMPDATLATLKIQPSEPRDSAVYFCASGLGRVGGGAPDTQYFGPGTRLTVL.

In nucleotides, the CDR3 is TGCGCCAGCAGCTTGGGACCATTAGATACGCAGTATTTT. Translation gives CASSLGPLDTQYF. The chain links TRBV5-1 to TRBJ2-3; D unclear. The length of the CDR3 is 13 residues. V shed 0 bases and J shed 5 bases, with 7 bases lying between them. The germline V gene has CDR1 SGHRS and CDR2 YFSETQ. The complete variable domain, with remaining parts taken from reference TRBV5-1 and TRBJ2-3, reads KAGVTQTPRYLIKTRGQQVTLSCSPISGHRSVSWYQQTPGQGLQFLFEYFSETQRNKGNFPGRFSGRQFSNSRSEMNVSTLELGDSALYLCASSLGPLDTQYFGPGTRLTVL.

V gene TRBV5-4 combines with J gene TRBJ2-2; 7 nucleotides align to TRBD1. V trimming: 2 bases; J trimming: 2 bases; junction bases outside the gene matches: 9. CDR1 is SGHNT, CDR2 YYREEE, per germline (reference sequence). This CDR3 has 17 amino acids. The CDR3 loop reads CASSFLSTGINTGELFF. CDR3 coding DNA: TGTGCCAGCAGCTTCTTATCGACAGGGATTAACACCGGGGAGCTGTTTTTT. The entire variable domain, with the rest obtained from reference TRBV5-4 and TRBJ2-2, is as follows: ETGVTQSPTHLIKTRGQQVTLRCSSQSGHNTVSWYQQALGQGPQFIFQYYREEENGRGNFPPRFSGLQFPNYSSELNVNALELDDSALYLCASSFLSTGINTGELFFGEGSRLTVL.

The V call is TRBV9, the J call TRBJ1-4; D unclear. Trimming cost V 3 bases and J 5 bases, with 8 bases left between them. CDR1 and CDR2 (germline): SGDLS, YYNGEE. The CDR3 runs to 13 residues. The CDR3 loop is CASSGEQNEKLFF. CDR3 DNA sequence: TGTGCCAGCAGCGGGGAACAGAATGAAAAACTGTTTTTT.

This clone was detected only once. This sequence joins TRBV5-1 and TRBJ2-1; the D is unclear. The ends were cut back, 0 bases at V and 6 bases at J, with 7 bases in the middle. The CDR3 is 13 amino acids. CDR1 SGHRS and CDR2 YFSETQ come from the germline V gene. CDR3 DNA: TGCGCCAGCAGCTTGGCACTCTCCAATGAGCAGTTCTTC. This encodes CASSLALSNEQFF.

This chain uses TRBV9 with TRBJ2-1; TRBD2 matches at 8 bases. CDR1 is SGDLS, CDR2 YYNGEE, per germline. Trimming took 3 bases from V and 2 from J; bases not matched to a gene: 4. This CDR3 has 15 amino acids. CDR3 sequence reads: CASSAGLATYNEQFF. CDR3 coding DNA: TGTGCCAGCAGCGCCGGACTAGCTACCTACAATGAGCAGTTCTTC.